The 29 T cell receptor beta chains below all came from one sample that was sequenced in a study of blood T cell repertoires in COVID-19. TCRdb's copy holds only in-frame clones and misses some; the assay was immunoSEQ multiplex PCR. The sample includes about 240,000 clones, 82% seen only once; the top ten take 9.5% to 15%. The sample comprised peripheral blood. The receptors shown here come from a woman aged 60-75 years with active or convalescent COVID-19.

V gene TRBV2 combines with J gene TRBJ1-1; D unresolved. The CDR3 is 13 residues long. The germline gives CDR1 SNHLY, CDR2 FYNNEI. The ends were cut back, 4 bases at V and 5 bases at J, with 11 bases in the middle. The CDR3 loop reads CASSVWQVTEAFF. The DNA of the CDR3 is TGTGCCAGCAGTGTTTGGCAGGTGACTGAAGCTTTCTTT.

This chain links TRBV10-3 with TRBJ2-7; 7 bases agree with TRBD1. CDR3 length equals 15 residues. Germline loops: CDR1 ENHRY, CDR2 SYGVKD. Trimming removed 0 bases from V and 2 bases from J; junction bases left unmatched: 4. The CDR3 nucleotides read TGTGCCATCAGTGAGTCGACAGGGTGGCCCTACGAGCAGTACTTC. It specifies CAISESTGWPYEQYF.

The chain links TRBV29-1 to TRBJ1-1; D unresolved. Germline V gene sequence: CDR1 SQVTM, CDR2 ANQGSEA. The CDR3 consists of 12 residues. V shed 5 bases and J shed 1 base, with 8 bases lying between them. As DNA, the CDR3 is TGCAGCGTTCACAGATGGAACACTGAAGCTTTCTTT. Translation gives CSVHRWNTEAFF.

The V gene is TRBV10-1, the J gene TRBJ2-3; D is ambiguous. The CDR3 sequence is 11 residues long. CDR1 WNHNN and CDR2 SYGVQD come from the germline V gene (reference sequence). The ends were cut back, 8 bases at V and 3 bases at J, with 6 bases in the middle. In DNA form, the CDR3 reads TGCGCCAGCCTTGCGACAGATACGCAGTATTTT. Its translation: CASLATDTQYF.

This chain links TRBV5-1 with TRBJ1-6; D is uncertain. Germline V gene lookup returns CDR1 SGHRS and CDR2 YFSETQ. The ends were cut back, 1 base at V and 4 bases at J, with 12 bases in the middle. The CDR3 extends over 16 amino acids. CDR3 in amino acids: CASSLSDDIYNSPLHF. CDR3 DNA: TGCGCCAGCAGCTTGTCCGATGACATTTATAATTCACCCCTCCACTTT.

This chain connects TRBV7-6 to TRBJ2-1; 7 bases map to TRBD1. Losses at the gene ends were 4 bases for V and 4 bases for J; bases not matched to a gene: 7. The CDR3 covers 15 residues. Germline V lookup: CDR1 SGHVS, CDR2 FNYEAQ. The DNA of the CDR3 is TGTGCCAGCAGCTGGGACCCACAGGGGTACAATGAGCAGTTCTTC. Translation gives CASSWDPQGYNEQFF.

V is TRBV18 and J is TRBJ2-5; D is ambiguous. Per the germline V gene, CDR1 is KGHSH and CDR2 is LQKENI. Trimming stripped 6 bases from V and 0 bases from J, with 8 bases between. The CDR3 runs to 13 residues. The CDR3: CASSFGDQETQYF. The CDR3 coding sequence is TGTGCCAGCTCCTTCGGAGACCAAGAGACCCAGTACTTC.

The CDR3 nucleotides are TGCGCCAGCAGCCCGGCAAGGACTTTGAACACTGAAGCTTTCTTT. This translates into CASSPARTLNTEAFF. The rearrangement links TRBV5-1 to TRBJ1-1; D not certain. V gave up 4 bases and J gave up 0 bases, with 13 bases separating them. This CDR3 contains 15 residues. The germline CDR1 and CDR2 sequences are SGHRS and YFSETQ.

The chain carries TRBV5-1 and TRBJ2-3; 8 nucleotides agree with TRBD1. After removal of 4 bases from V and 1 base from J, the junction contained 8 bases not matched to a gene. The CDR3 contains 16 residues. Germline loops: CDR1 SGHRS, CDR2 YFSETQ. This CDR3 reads CASSPTGTGGTDTQYF. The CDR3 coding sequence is TGCGCCAGCAGCCCGACCGGGACAGGAGGCACAGATACGCAGTATTTT.

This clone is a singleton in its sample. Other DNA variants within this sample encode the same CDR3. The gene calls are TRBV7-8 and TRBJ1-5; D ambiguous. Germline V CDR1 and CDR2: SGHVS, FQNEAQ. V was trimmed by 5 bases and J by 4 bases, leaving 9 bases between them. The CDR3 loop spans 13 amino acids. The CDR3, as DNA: TGTGCCAGCAGCCCCGGAGGTAATCAGCCCCAGCATTTT. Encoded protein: CASSPGGNQPQHF.

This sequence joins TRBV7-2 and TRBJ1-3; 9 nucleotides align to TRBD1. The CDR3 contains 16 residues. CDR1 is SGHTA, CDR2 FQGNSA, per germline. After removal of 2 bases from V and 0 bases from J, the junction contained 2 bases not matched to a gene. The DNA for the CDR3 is TGTGCCAGCAGCTTATGGACAGGGGCCTCTGGAAACACCATATATTTT. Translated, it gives CASSLWTGASGNTIYF.

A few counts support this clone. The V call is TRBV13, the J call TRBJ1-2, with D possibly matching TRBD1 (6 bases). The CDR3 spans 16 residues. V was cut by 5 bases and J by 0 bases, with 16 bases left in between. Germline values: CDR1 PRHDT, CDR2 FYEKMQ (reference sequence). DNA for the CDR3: TGTGCCAGCAGCCCATCCACAGGGTGGGCTAACTATGGCTACACCTTC. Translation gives CASSPSTGWANYGYTF.

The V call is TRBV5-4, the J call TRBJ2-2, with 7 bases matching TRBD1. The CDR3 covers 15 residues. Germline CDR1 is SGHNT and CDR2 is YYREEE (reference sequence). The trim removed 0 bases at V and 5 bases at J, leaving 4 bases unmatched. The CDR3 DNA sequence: TGTGCCAGCAGCTTGGCAGGGGGAGATACCGGGGAGCTGTTTTTT. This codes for CASSLAGGDTGELFF.

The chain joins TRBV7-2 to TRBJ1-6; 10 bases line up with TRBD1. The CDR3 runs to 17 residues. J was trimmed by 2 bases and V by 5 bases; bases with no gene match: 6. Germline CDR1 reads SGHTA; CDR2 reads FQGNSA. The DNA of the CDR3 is TGTGCCAGCAGCCCTTCTGGGACAGGGGCCTATAATTCACCCCTCCACTTT. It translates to CASSPSGTGAYNSPLHF.

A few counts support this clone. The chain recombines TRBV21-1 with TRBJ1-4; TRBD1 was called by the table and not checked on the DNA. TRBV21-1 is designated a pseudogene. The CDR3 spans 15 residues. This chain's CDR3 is CARSSRDSKNEKLFF. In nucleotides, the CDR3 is TGTGCCAGGTCCTCCAGGGACAGCAAGAATGAAAAACTGTTTTTT.

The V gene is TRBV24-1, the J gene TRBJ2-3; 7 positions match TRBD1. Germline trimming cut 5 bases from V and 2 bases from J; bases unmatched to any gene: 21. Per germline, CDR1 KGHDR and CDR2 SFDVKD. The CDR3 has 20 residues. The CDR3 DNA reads TGTGCCACCAGTGGGTTGACAGGGCCCAGACACATCCTAAACACAGATACGCAGTATTTT. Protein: CATSGLTGPRHILNTDTQYF.

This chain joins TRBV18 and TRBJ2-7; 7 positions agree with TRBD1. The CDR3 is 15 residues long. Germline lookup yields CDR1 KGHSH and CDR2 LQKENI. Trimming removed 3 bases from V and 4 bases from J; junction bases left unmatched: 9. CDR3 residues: CASSPNRGLGYEQYF. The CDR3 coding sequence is TGTGCCAGCTCACCCAACAGGGGCCTCGGGTACGAGCAGTACTTC.

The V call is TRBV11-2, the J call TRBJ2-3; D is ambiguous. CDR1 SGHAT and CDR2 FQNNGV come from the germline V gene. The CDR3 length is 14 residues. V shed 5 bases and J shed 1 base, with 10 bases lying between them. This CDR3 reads CASSPGFGTDTQYF. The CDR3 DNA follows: TGTGCCAGCAGCCCCGGGTTCGGCACAGATACGCAGTATTTT.

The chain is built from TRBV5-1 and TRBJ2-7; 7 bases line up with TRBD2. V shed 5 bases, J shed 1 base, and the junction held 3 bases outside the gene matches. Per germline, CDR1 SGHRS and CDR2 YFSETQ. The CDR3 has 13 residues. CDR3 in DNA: TGCGCCAGCAGGTCGGGGGGTTCCTACGAGCAGTACTTC. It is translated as CASRSGGSYEQYF.

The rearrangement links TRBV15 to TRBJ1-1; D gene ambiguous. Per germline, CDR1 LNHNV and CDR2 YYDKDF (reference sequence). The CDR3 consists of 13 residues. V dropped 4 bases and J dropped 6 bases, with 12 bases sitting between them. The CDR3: CATSTGLGAEAFF. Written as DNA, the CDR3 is TGTGCCACCAGCACAGGCCTGGGAGCTGAAGCTTTCTTT.

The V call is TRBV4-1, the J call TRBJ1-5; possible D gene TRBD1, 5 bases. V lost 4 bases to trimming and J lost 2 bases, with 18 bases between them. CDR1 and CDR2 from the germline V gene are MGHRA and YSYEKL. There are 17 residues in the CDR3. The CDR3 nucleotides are TGCGCCAGCAGCCCCTTGGGCCTCTCGGGGGGCAATCAGCCCCAGCATTTT. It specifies CASSPLGLSGGNQPQHF.

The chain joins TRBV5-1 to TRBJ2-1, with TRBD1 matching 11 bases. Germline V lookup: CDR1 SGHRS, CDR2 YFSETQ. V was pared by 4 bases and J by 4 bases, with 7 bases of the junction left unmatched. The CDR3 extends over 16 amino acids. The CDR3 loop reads CASSPAGQGDYNEQFF. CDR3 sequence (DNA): TGCGCCAGCAGCCCTGCGGGACAGGGGGATTACAATGAGCAGTTCTTC.

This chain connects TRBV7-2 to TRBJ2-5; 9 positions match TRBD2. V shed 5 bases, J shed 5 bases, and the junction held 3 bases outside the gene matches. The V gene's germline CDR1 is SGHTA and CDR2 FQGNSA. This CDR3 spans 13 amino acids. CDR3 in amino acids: CASSAGGVETQYF. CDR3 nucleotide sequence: TGTGCCAGCAGCGCGGGGGGGGTCGAGACCCAGTACTTC.

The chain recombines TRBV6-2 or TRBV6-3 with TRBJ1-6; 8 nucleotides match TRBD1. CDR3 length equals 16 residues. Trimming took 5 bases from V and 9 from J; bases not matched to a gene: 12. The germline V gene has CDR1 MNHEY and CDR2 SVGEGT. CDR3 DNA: TGTGCCAGCAGTACCCGAACAGGGGGGGATCGTTCACCCCTCCACTTT. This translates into CASSTRTGGDRSPLHF.

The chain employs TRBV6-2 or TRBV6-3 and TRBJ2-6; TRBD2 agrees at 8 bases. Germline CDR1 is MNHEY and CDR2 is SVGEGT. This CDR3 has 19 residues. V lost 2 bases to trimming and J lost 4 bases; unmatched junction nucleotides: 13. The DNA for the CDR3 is TGTGCCAGCAGTTACCTTTCACGGGGGGGCCCCTCCGGGGCCAACGTCCTGACTTTC. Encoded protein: CASSYLSRGGPSGANVLTF.

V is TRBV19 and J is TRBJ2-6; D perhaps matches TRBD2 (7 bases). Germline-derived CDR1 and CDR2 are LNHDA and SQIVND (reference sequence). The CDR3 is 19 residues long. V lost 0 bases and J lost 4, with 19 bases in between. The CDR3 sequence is CASSIDRGGGFFGANVLTF. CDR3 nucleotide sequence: TGTGCCAGTAGTATAGATCGAGGGGGAGGGTTCTTCGGGGCCAACGTCCTGACTTTC.

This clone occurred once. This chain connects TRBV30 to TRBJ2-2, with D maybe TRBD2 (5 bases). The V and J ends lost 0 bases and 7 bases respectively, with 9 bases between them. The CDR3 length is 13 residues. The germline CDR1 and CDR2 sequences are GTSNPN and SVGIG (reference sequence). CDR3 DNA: TGTGCCTGGAGTGTCGGGGTGGGCGGGGAGCTGTTTTTT. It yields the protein CAWSVGVGGELFF. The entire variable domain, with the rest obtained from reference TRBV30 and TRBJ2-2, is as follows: SQTIHQWPATLVQPVGSPLSLECTVEGTSNPNLYWYRQAAGRGLQLLFYSVGIGQISSEVPQNLSASRPQDRQFILSSKKLLLSDSGFYLCAWSVGVGGELFFGEGSRLTVL.

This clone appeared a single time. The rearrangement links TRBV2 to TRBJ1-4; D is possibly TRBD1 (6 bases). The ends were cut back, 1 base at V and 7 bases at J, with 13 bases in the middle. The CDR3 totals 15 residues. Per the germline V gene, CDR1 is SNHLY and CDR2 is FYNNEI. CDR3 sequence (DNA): TGTGCCAGCAGTGAAGGGTGGGGGCAGAGTGAAAAACTGTTTTTT. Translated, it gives CASSEGWGQSEKLFF.

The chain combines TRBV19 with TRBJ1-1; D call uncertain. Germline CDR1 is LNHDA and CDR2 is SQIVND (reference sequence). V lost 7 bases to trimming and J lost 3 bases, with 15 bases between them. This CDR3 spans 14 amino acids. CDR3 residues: CASTPRRRDTEAFF. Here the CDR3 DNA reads TGTGCCAGTACCCCTAGACGGCGGGACACTGAAGCTTTCTTT.